These 12 T cell receptor beta chains came from one sample sequenced in a study of T cells in Graves' hyperthyroidism and ophthalmopathy (dated by TCRdb to the late 2010s). Libraries were prepared through multiplex PCR. The run used an Illumina HiSeq 2000. TCR beta CDR3 regions were amplified from RNA transcripts. For the first round of RT-PCR on the TCR CDR3, the HTBI primer set was used together with the Qiagen OneStep RT-PCR kit. TCRdb reworked the public reads: Q25 trimming with fastp, MiXCR clone assembly, productive beta chains retained. Entries are consolidated by CDR3 protein sequence, retaining the most common genes and DNA. The sample table contains 500,000 to 600,000 distinct CDR3 sequences; only one count was recorded for about half of them. The ten largest clones take up 19% of the sample. The sequenced material came from peripheral blood or thyroid tissue (not recorded which). The receptors were sampled from an adult woman with Graves' disease, either hyperthyroidism or ophthalmopathy (not recorded which).

This clonotype has ten or more counts. The V and J genes are TRBV6-1 and TRBJ2-2; D is uncertain. Germline V gene sequence: CDR1 MNHNS, CDR2 SASEGT. Deletions cut 10 bases from V and 3 bases from J, with 15 bases between. This CDR3 is built from 14 residues. CDR3 DNA: TGTGCCACCTCCTTAGATACGGACACCGGGGAGCTGTTTTTT. This codes for CATSLDTDTGELFF.

The J gene is TRBJ2-2, the V gene TRBV19; the match to TRBD1 covers 8 bases. J gave up 7 bases and V 5 bases, and 6 bases lay outside the gene matches. Looked up from germline, CDR1 is LNHDA and CDR2 is SQIVND (reference sequence). The CDR3 has 14 residues. The CDR3, as DNA: TGTGCCAGTAGTGCGACAGGGGTAGGCGGGGAGCTGTTTTTT. Translating gives CASSATGVGGELFF.

This clonotype was detected ten times or more. V and J are TRBV28 and TRBJ1-2; D gene unclear. V shed 7 bases and J shed 4 bases, with 16 bases lying between them. Germline assignment: CDR1 MDHEN and CDR2 SYDVKM. The CDR3 totals 14 residues. CDR3 protein: CASTPGGRGYGYTF. In DNA, the CDR3 is TGTGCCAGCACCCCGGGAGGGCGCGGCTATGGCTACACCTTC.

The chain uses TRBV29-1 and TRBJ1-1; 7 bases match TRBD1. The CDR3 runs 13 residues. V lost 6 bases and J lost 1; bases outside the gene matches: 5. CDR1 SQVTM and CDR2 ANQGSEA come from the germline V gene. CDR3 protein: CSVVRDRNTEAFF. The CDR3 region has the DNA TGCAGCGTCGTCCGGGACAGGAACACTGAAGCTTTCTTT. Together with reference TRBV29-1 and TRBJ1-1, the CDR3 gives the full variable domain: SAVISQKPSRDICQRGTSLTIQCQVDSQVTMMFWYRQQPGQSLTLIATANQGSEATYESGFVIDKFPISRPNLTFSTLTVSNMSPEDSSIYLCSVVRDRNTEAFFGQGTRLTVV.

The rearrangement uses TRBV20-1 and TRBJ1-1; D is perhaps TRBD1 (6 bases). The CDR3 length is 13 residues. CDR1 is DFQATT and CDR2 is SNEGSKA in the germline V gene (reference sequence). Deletions cut 4 bases from V and 1 base from J, with 10 bases between. In DNA form, the CDR3 reads TGCAGTGCTAAGGACAGCACGAACACTGAAGCTTTCTTT. Its translation: CSAKDSTNTEAFF.

The gene calls are TRBV4-1 and TRBJ2-2; possible D gene TRBD1, 5 bases. In germline, CDR1 is MGHRA, CDR2 YSYEKL. V was trimmed by 4 bases and J by 4 bases, leaving 13 bases between them. The CDR3 extends over 15 amino acids. The CDR3 here is CASSRPTDGTGELFF. The CDR3, as DNA: TGCGCCAGCAGCCGACCGACAGACGGCACCGGGGAGCTGTTTTTT.

This clonotype was counted a single time. This clone may be a read error of a much larger clone one base away. The V and J genes are TRBV18 and TRBJ1-1; D remains ambiguous. CDR3 size: 13 residues. The V gene's germline CDR1 is KGHSH and CDR2 LQKENI. V shed 8 bases and J shed 3 bases, with 13 bases lying between them. The CDR3 DNA follows: TGTGCCAGCGGAGCCGGAGTGGACACTGAAGCTTTCTTT. Its protein is CASGAGVDTEAFF.

V usage is TRBV3-1 and J usage is TRBJ2-5; the D call may be TRBD1 or TRBD2 (5 bases each). This CDR3 region has 17 residues. Per the germline V gene, CDR1 is LGHDT and CDR2 is YNNKEL (reference sequence). Between the trimmed V and J ends, which lost 4 bases and 2 bases, there was a span of 20 bases. This CDR3 reads CASSPELSGPEQETQYF. The CDR3 region has the DNA TGTGCCAGCAGCCCCGAGCTATCGGGACCCGAACAAGAGACCCAGTACTTC.

This clonotype was counted many times. The rearrangement joins TRBV20-1 to TRBJ2-2; a possible D gene is TRBD1 (5 bases). Per germline, CDR1 DFQATT and CDR2 SNEGSKA (reference sequence). CDR3 size: 15 residues. Trimming pared 3 bases from V and 2 bases from J, leaving 13 bases between. CDR3 residues: CSARATVSNTGELFF. For the CDR3, the DNA is TGCAGTGCTAGGGCGACAGTTTCTAACACCGGGGAGCTGTTTTTT.

This clonotype was recorded many times. The chain joins TRBV2 to TRBJ2-7; a weak D match, TRBD1 (5 bases). CDR1 is SNHLY and CDR2 is FYNNEI in the germline V gene. V was clipped by 3 bases and J by 1 base, with 13 bases between them. The CDR3 consists of 15 residues. The DNA for the CDR3 is TGTGCCAGCAGTGAGCAGGGTGTAGGATCCTACGAGCAGTACTTC. Its translation is CASSEQGVGSYEQYF.

The table lists this clonotype with a few counts. The chain joins TRBV20-1 to TRBJ2-7, with D possibly matching TRBD1 (6 bases). Trimming removed 1 base at V and 3 bases at J, with 13 bases between. Germline CDR1 and CDR2: DFQATT and SNEGSKA (reference sequence). The CDR3 spans 14 residues. The CDR3 nucleotides read TGCAGTGCTAGAGTAGCAAGACAGGACTACGAGCAGTACTTC. Translating gives CSARVARQDYEQYF.

The chain has TRBV18 and TRBJ2-7, with D perhaps being TRBD1 or TRBD2 (7 bases each). V gave up 5 bases and J gave up 5 bases, with 25 bases separating them. The CDR3 length is 17 residues. Germline V lookup: CDR1 KGHSH, CDR2 LQKENI. The CDR3 protein is CASSFYNIDREGHEQYF. CDR3 nucleotides: TGTGCCAGCTCATTCTACAACATAGACAGGGAGGGCCACGAGCAGTACTTC.